A selection of T cell receptor beta chains follows, all from one sample in a study of T cell responses to AZD1222 COVID-19 vaccine. Profiling relied on immunoSEQ multiplex PCR, and the TCRdb table lists in-frame clones only, not all of them. The sample lists about 160,000 clones; about nine tenths were seen once. Specimen: peripheral blood, collected on day 0 of AZD1222 vaccination. These receptors originate from an adult in good health. Each CDR3 is given with its conserved first and last residue. D genes are given only for firm matches. Clone size is shown for a subset of rows, as once, few, many or a class of expanded clone.

cdr3_aa: CAISESRLQSTEAFF; cdr3_nt: TGTGCCATCAGTGAGTCCAGACTCCAAAGCACTGAAGCTTTCTTT; v_call: TRBV10-3; clone_size: .; d_call: .; j_call: TRBJ1-1
cdr3_aa: CASSEVTNRDGTGELFF; cdr3_nt: TGTGCCAGCAGTGAAGTTACGAACAGGGACGGAACCGGGGAGCTGTTTTTT; v_call: TRBV2; clone_size: .; d_call: .; j_call: TRBJ2-2
cdr3_aa: CASSPFGRGRGTGELFF; cdr3_nt: TGTGCCAGTAGTCCCTTCGGGCGGGGGCGCGGCACCGGGGAGCTGTTTTTT; v_call: TRBV19; clone_size: .; d_call: .; j_call: TRBJ2-2
cdr3_aa: CAISDYGQGHQPQHF; cdr3_nt: TGTGCCATCAGTGACTATGGGCAGGGTCATCAGCCCCAGCATTTT; v_call: TRBV10-3; clone_size: .; d_call: .; j_call: TRBJ1-5
cdr3_aa: CASSLGWETQYF; cdr3_nt: TGTGCCAGCAGCTTAGGGTGGGAGACCCAGTACTTC; v_call: TRBV7-9; clone_size: once; d_call: .; j_call: TRBJ2-5
cdr3_aa: CASSLSVTNEKLFF; cdr3_nt: TGTGCCAGCAGTTTATCAGTTACTAATGAAAAACTGTTTTTT; v_call: TRBV28; clone_size: .; d_call: .; j_call: TRBJ1-4
cdr3_aa: CASSLRYTEAFF; cdr3_nt: TGTGCCAGCAGCCTAAGGTACACTGAAGCTTTCTTT; v_call: TRBV14; clone_size: .; d_call: .; j_call: TRBJ1-1
cdr3_aa: CASSLLWGKETQYF; cdr3_nt: TGTGCCAGCAGCTTACTTTGGGGGAAAGAGACCCAGTACTTC; v_call: TRBV11-2; clone_size: .; d_call: .; j_call: TRBJ2-5
cdr3_aa: CASSRVRDANSPLHF; cdr3_nt: TGTGCCAGCAGCCGAGTCCGGGACGCAAATTCACCCCTCCACTTT; v_call: TRBV3-1/TRBV3-2; clone_size: .; d_call: .; j_call: TRBJ1-6
cdr3_aa: CASSPARGPNQPQHF; cdr3_nt: TGTGCCAGCTCACCAGCCAGGGGTCCCAATCAGCCCCAGCATTTT; v_call: TRBV18; clone_size: .; d_call: .; j_call: TRBJ1-5
cdr3_aa: CASSLEGQAWANQPQHF; cdr3_nt: TGTGCCAGCAGCTTGGAGGGGCAGGCATGGGCCAATCAGCCCCAGCATTTT; v_call: TRBV5-8; clone_size: once; d_call: .; j_call: TRBJ1-5
cdr3_aa: CASSSGRNGYTF; cdr3_nt: TGTGCCAGCAGCTCAGGGAGAAATGGCTACACCTTC; v_call: TRBV7-9; clone_size: .; d_call: .; j_call: TRBJ1-2
cdr3_aa: CASSPQGSEQYF; cdr3_nt: TGTGCCAGCTCACCACAAGGGAGCGAGCAGTACTTC; v_call: TRBV18; clone_size: .; d_call: .; j_call: TRBJ2-7
cdr3_aa: CASSDDRGSEQFF; cdr3_nt: TGTGCCAGCAGTGATGACAGGGGTAGTGAGCAGTTCTTC; v_call: TRBV6-1; clone_size: .; d_call: TRBD1; j_call: TRBJ2-1
cdr3_aa: CASSEYEDRDNQPQHF; cdr3_nt: TGTGCCAGCAGTGAATACGAGGACAGAGACAATCAGCCCCAGCATTTT; v_call: TRBV2; clone_size: .; d_call: .; j_call: TRBJ1-5
cdr3_aa: CASSLAGTNTEAFF; cdr3_nt: TGTGCCAGCAGCTTGGCCGGGACAAACACTGAAGCTTTCTTT; v_call: TRBV5-8; clone_size: .; d_call: .; j_call: TRBJ1-1
cdr3_aa: CASSGSSNTGELFF; cdr3_nt: TGTGCCAGCAGTGGATCGTCCAACACCGGGGAGCTGTTTTTT; v_call: TRBV6-4; clone_size: .; d_call: .; j_call: TRBJ2-2
cdr3_aa: CASSEAGQDYGYTF; cdr3_nt: TGCGCCAGCAGTGAGGCGGGACAGGACTATGGCTACACCTTC; v_call: TRBV10-2; clone_size: .; d_call: TRBD1; j_call: TRBJ1-2
cdr3_aa: CATSGPSGTGALYADTQYF; cdr3_nt: TGTGCCACCAGTGGCCCCTCAGGGACAGGGGCTTTGTATGCAGATACGCAGTATTTT; v_call: TRBV24-1; clone_size: .; d_call: TRBD1; j_call: TRBJ2-3
cdr3_aa: CASSVDSVPGPEKFF; cdr3_nt: TGTGCCAGCAGTGTCGATAGCGTACCGGGACCGGAGAAATTCTTC; v_call: TRBV6-4; clone_size: .; d_call: .; j_call: TRBJ2-1
cdr3_aa: CASSAPVAGEVIKVYNEQFF; cdr3_nt: TGTGCCAGTAGCGCACCGGTCGCAGGGGAGGTGATAAAGGTCTACAATGAGCAGTTCTTC; v_call: TRBV19; clone_size: .; d_call: .; j_call: TRBJ2-1
cdr3_aa: CASHGTVNTEAFF; cdr3_nt: TGCGCCAGCCACGGGACAGTGAACACTGAAGCTTTCTTT; v_call: TRBV5-1; clone_size: .; d_call: TRBD1; j_call: TRBJ1-1
cdr3_aa: CASSPRRDDQPQHF; cdr3_nt: TGTGCCAGCAGTCCCCGCAGGGACGATCAGCCCCAGCATTTT; v_call: TRBV6-2/TRBV6-3; clone_size: .; d_call: .; j_call: TRBJ1-5
cdr3_aa: CASSPDRYNQPQHF; cdr3_nt: TGTGCCAGCTCACCTGACAGGTACAATCAGCCCCAGCATTTT; v_call: TRBV18; clone_size: .; d_call: .; j_call: TRBJ1-5
cdr3_aa: CASSLNQGNYEQYF; cdr3_nt: TGTGCCAGCAGCTTAAATCAGGGCAACTACGAGCAGTACTTC; v_call: TRBV7-9; clone_size: .; d_call: .; j_call: TRBJ2-7
cdr3_aa: CASSWTNTEAFF; cdr3_nt: TGTGCCAGCAGCTGGACGAACACTGAAGCTTTCTTT; v_call: TRBV7-2; clone_size: .; d_call: .; j_call: TRBJ1-1
cdr3_aa: CASSIRQNTEAFF; cdr3_nt: TGTGCCAGTAGTATACGACAGAACACTGAAGCTTTCTTT; v_call: TRBV19; clone_size: .; d_call: .; j_call: TRBJ1-1
cdr3_aa: CASSSRLAGGTYEQYF; cdr3_nt: TGCGCCAGCAGTTCGAGACTAGCGGGAGGTACCTACGAGCAGTACTTC; v_call: TRBV5-1; clone_size: .; d_call: TRBD2; j_call: TRBJ2-7
cdr3_aa: CASRRQAGGGSNEQFF; cdr3_nt: TGTGCCAGCAGAAGGCAAGCGGGAGGTGGGTCCAATGAGCAGTTCTTC; v_call: TRBV6-4; clone_size: .; d_call: TRBD2; j_call: TRBJ2-1
cdr3_aa: CASIIEQFF; cdr3_nt: TGTGCCAGCATAATTGAGCAGTTCTTC; v_call: TRBV27; clone_size: few; d_call: .; j_call: TRBJ2-1
cdr3_aa: CASGVLNTEAFF; cdr3_nt: TGTGCCAGCGGAGTCCTGAACACTGAAGCTTTCTTT; v_call: TRBV19; clone_size: .; d_call: .; j_call: TRBJ1-1
cdr3_aa: CASRRTGYYGYTF; cdr3_nt: TGTGCCAGCAGACGAACAGGGTACTATGGCTACACCTTC; v_call: TRBV27; clone_size: .; d_call: .; j_call: TRBJ1-2
cdr3_aa: CASRTGTGGLGELFF; cdr3_nt: TGTGCCAGCAGAACAGGGACAGGGGGCCTTGGGGAGCTGTTTTTT; v_call: TRBV6-5; clone_size: .; d_call: TRBD1; j_call: TRBJ2-2
cdr3_aa: CASSLSPDPTETQYF; cdr3_nt: TGTGCCAGCAGTTTATCCCCGGACCCGACGGAGACCCAGTACTTC; v_call: TRBV27; clone_size: .; d_call: .; j_call: TRBJ2-5
cdr3_aa: CASSLIGGGTEAFF; cdr3_nt: TGTGCCAGCAGCTTAATTGGGGGAGGTACTGAAGCTTTCTTT; v_call: TRBV11-2; clone_size: .; d_call: .; j_call: TRBJ1-1
cdr3_aa: CASTGDTYEQYF; cdr3_nt: TGTGCCAGTACTGGGGATACCTACGAGCAGTACTTC; v_call: TRBV19; clone_size: .; d_call: .; j_call: TRBJ2-7
cdr3_aa: CASSLETGVTSYEQYF; cdr3_nt: TGTGCCAGCAGCTTGGAAACAGGGGTTACCTCCTACGAGCAGTACTTC; v_call: TRBV5-4; clone_size: once; d_call: TRBD1; j_call: TRBJ2-7
cdr3_aa: CASRWAFSEQYF; cdr3_nt: TGCGCCAGCAGATGGGCCTTCAGCGAGCAGTACTTC; v_call: TRBV10-2; clone_size: .; d_call: .; j_call: TRBJ2-7
cdr3_aa: CATSSPGRTSSYEQYF; cdr3_nt: TGTGCCACCAGCAGTCCGGGACGGACAAGCTCCTACGAGCAGTACTTC; v_call: TRBV15; clone_size: .; d_call: .; j_call: TRBJ2-7
cdr3_aa: CATSRETDNEQFF; cdr3_nt: TGTGCCACCAGCAGAGAAACAGACAATGAGCAGTTCTTC; v_call: TRBV15; clone_size: .; d_call: .; j_call: TRBJ2-1
cdr3_aa: CASSVAKTSGPLGEQYF; cdr3_nt: TGTGCCAGCAGTGTTGCCAAGACTAGCGGGCCTCTCGGGGAGCAGTACTTC; v_call: TRBV2; clone_size: once; d_call: TRBD2; j_call: TRBJ2-7
cdr3_aa: CASKGQGALEQYF; cdr3_nt: TGTGCCTCAAAGGGCCAGGGGGCCCTCGAGCAGTACTTC; v_call: TRBV30; clone_size: .; d_call: TRBD1; j_call: TRBJ2-7
cdr3_aa: CASSSVTSSYEQYF; cdr3_nt: TGTGCCAGCAGTTCGGTTACGTCCTCCTACGAGCAGTACTTC; v_call: TRBV27; clone_size: .; d_call: .; j_call: TRBJ2-7
cdr3_aa: CATHFWGDGYTF; cdr3_nt: TGTGCCACCCATTTCTGGGGGGACGGCTACACCTTC; v_call: TRBV5-8; clone_size: .; d_call: .; j_call: TRBJ1-2
cdr3_aa: CASSDSTGANEQFF; cdr3_nt: TGTGCCAGCAGTGACTCGACAGGGGCCAATGAGCAGTTCTTC; v_call: TRBV6-4; clone_size: .; d_call: TRBD1; j_call: TRBJ2-1
cdr3_aa: CASSNPGDWTEAFF; cdr3_nt: TGTGCCAGCAGTAACCCCGGGGATTGGACTGAAGCTTTCTTT; v_call: TRBV28; clone_size: .; d_call: .; j_call: TRBJ1-1
cdr3_aa: CASSSQGSWTDTQYF; cdr3_nt: TGTGCCAGCAGCTCGCAGGGGTCATGGACAGATACGCAGTATTTT; v_call: TRBV11-2; clone_size: .; d_call: .; j_call: TRBJ2-3
cdr3_aa: CASSLVGYTGELFF; cdr3_nt: TGTGCCAGCAGCTTGGTTGGGTACACCGGGGAGCTGTTTTTT; v_call: TRBV5-4; clone_size: .; d_call: .; j_call: TRBJ2-2
cdr3_aa: CASSTTPLSNEQYF; cdr3_nt: TGTGCCAGTAGTACCACACCGCTTAGCAACGAGCAGTACTTC; v_call: TRBV19; clone_size: .; d_call: .; j_call: TRBJ2-7
cdr3_aa: CASSAAGEGNQPQHF; cdr3_nt: TGTGCCAGCAGTGCCGCAGGGGAAGGCAATCAGCCCCAGCATTTT; v_call: TRBV28; clone_size: .; d_call: .; j_call: TRBJ1-5
cdr3_aa: CASSHEPQTGYQPQHF; cdr3_nt: TGTGCCAGCAGCCACGAACCTCAGACAGGGTATCAGCCCCAGCATTTT; v_call: TRBV14; clone_size: .; d_call: TRBD1; j_call: TRBJ1-5
cdr3_aa: CASGPLGQGLANYGYTF; cdr3_nt: TGTGCCAGCGGCCCTTTAGGACAGGGCCTAGCTAACTATGGCTACACCTTC; v_call: TRBV28; clone_size: few; d_call: TRBD1; j_call: TRBJ1-2
cdr3_aa: CASGSLAKNIQYF; cdr3_nt: TGTGCCAGCGGATCCCTAGCCAAAAACATTCAGTACTTC; v_call: TRBV28; clone_size: .; d_call: .; j_call: TRBJ2-4
cdr3_aa: CASSLEVNTEAFF; cdr3_nt: TGCGCCAGCAGCTTGGAGGTGAACACTGAAGCTTTCTTT; v_call: TRBV5-1; clone_size: .; d_call: .; j_call: TRBJ1-1
cdr3_aa: CAAAPYRSPEAFF; cdr3_nt: TGTGCTGCTGCCCCATACAGGAGCCCTGAAGCTTTCTTT; v_call: TRBV30; clone_size: few; d_call: .; j_call: TRBJ1-1
cdr3_aa: CASSLVGGPQETQYF; cdr3_nt: TGTGCCAGCAGCTTAGTGGGGGGGCCTCAAGAGACCCAGTACTTC; v_call: TRBV7-3; clone_size: .; d_call: .; j_call: TRBJ2-5
cdr3_aa: CASRSGFRENIQYF; cdr3_nt: TGTGCCAGCAGGAGTGGGTTCAGGGAAAACATTCAGTACTTC; v_call: TRBV28; clone_size: .; d_call: .; j_call: TRBJ2-4
cdr3_aa: CASSLSEGYTF; cdr3_nt: TGTGCCAGCAGCCTTTCAGAGGGCTACACCTTC; v_call: TRBV3-1/TRBV3-2; clone_size: .; d_call: .; j_call: TRBJ1-2
cdr3_aa: CASSGGKNTEAFF; cdr3_nt: TGTGCCAGCAGTGGAGGGAAGAACACTGAAGCTTTCTTT; v_call: TRBV9; clone_size: .; d_call: .; j_call: TRBJ1-1
cdr3_aa: CASSLPSEQGGRDRHTQYF; cdr3_nt: TGTGCCAGCAGTTTACCTTCGGAGCAGGGGGGGAGGGATCGACATACGCAGTATTTT; v_call: TRBV28; clone_size: .; d_call: .; j_call: TRBJ2-3